The source of this TCR beta chain is a study of blood T cell repertoires in COVID-19 (dated by TCRdb to 2018 to 2020). Regarding the research as a whole: Samples from collaborators originated in the United States, Italy and Spain and spanned both the acute and convalescent phases of COVID-19. The repertoires were released in a freely available public database meant as a resource for research on the immune response to SARS-CoV-2. Where HLA class I and class II types were available, the types were taken from metadata supplied by the sample provider, not from assay-based typing. The prospective study material was composed of cDNA or gDNA derived from T cells, B-cell-depleted T cells, or PBMCs. Deeply sampled blood TCRbeta repertoires from subjects exposed to, actively infected with, or recovered from COVID-19 were included in the dataset. The sample metadata nearly always contained a de-identified subject ID, COVID-19 status, age in years and sex. The samples were drawn from two sources: the first 160 participants of the ongoing ImmuneRACE study, and 1,254 subjects contributed by 6 global collaborators. On the study overall, not on this receptor specifically: The quantity of clinical and demographic metadata differed by source and by participant and was supplied without curation.

A note on this clone: The target of this receptor is not known. Base qualities are not provided; no much larger clone lies one nucleotide away.

Enrolling through a virtual design, the prospective study's participants ranged in age from roughly 18 to 100 years and lived across 24 United States geographic areas. Cohort assignment in the prospective study relied on participant-reported clinical history from a screening survey and a study questionnaire. Recovered participants in ImmuneRACE Cohort 3 were defined by two consecutive negative NP/OP PCR tests, clearance by a healthcare professional, or resolution of symptoms. In the prospective study, mobile phlebotomists collected whole blood, serum and a nasopharyngeal or oropharyngeal swab from each participant. Prospective study participants could optionally give additional blood draws and questionnaires over a roughly two-month period. Before DNA extraction, blood samples from the prospective study were shipped at room temperature or frozen. V has 6 bases trimmed and J has 0 bases trimmed; junction bases matching no gene number 1. Taken from the germline V gene, the CDR1 and CDR2 loops are SQVTM and ANQGSEA. The CDR3 starts with the cysteine, ends with the phenylalanine, and has 13 residues. Only the CDR3 DNA stays, 39 bases, in frame from base 1.

TCRbeta CDR3 regions were amplified from genomic DNA using the immunoSEQ Assay, a bias-controlled multiplex PCR. From the authors' description of their analysis: Nucleated cell counts per sample were estimated from amplification of reference gene primers within the assay. Sequence reads were collapsed and filtered to measure the absolute abundance of every unique TCRbeta CDR3 rearrangement. For each sample, productive Simpson clonality was calculated as the square root of Simpson's diversity index over productive rearrangements. In its TCRdb copy, this immuneACCESS table keeps in-frame sequences only and misses some clones. Where compared with another copy, unresolved V genes explain less than half of these, and the others have no known cause. That table supplies the V and J calls and clone size; D and trimming were determined from the DNA. Here the sample has about 380,000 clones; 80% to 90% occur a single time. 1% to 1.5% of the sample belongs to the ten largest clones.

The clonotype originates from a man aged 30 to 39 who had recovered from COVID-19. The sample consisted of PBMCs or T cells enriched from blood (not recorded which). This receptor chain uses TRBV29-1 and TRBJ2-2, and TRBD1 matches 7 of the central bases. This receptor has the CDR3 CSVDRANTGELFF. The nucleotide sequence reads TGCAGCGTCGACAGGGCGAACACCGGGGAGCTGTTTTTT.